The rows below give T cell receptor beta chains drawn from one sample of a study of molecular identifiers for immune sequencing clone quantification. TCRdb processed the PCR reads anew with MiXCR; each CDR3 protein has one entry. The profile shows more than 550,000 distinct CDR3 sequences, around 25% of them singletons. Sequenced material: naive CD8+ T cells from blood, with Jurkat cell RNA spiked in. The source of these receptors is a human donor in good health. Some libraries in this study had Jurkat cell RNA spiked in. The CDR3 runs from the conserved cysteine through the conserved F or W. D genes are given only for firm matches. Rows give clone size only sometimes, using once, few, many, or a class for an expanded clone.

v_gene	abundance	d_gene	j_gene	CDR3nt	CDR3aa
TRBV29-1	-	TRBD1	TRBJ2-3	TGCAGCGTAACCGACAGGGGGCGAGCTAGCACAGATACGCAGTATTTT	CSVTDRGRASTDTQYF
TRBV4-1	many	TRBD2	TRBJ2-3	TGCGCCAGCAGCCAAGAAAGCGGGGGCACAGATACGCAGTATTTT	CASSQESGGTDTQYF
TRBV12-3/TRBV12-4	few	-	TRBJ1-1	TGTGCCAGCAGTTTGAACGTGATGAACACTGAAGCTTTCTTT	CASSLNVMNTEAFF
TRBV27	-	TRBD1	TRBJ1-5	TGTGCCAGCAGTTTAATGGGACAGGTTAATCAGCCCCAGCATTTT	CASSLMGQVNQPQHF
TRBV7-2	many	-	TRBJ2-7	TGTGCCAGCAGCTTAGAAAGGACGGGGACCTACGAGCAGTACTTC	CASSLERTGTYEQYF
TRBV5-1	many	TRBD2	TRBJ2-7	TGCGCCAGCCGTGATAGCGGGAGATGGAGTGAGCAGTACTTC	CASRDSGRWSEQYF
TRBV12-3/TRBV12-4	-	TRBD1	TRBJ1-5	TGTGCCAGCAGAGAAGGACAGGGGCCCGGTCAGCCCCAGCATTTT	CASREGQGPGQPQHF
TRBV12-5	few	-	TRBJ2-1	TGTGCTAGTGGTTTCTTCAGCTCCTACAATGAGCAGTTCTTC	CASGFFSSYNEQFF
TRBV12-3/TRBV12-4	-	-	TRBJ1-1	TGTGCCAGCAGTCTCGGGACGGAATTCATGAACACTGAAGCTTTCTTT	CASSLGTEFMNTEAFF
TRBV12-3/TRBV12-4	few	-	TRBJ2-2	TGTGCCAGCAGTTTAGGTAACCCCGGGGAGCTGTTTTTT	CASSLGNPGELFF
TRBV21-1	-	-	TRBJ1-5	TGTGCCAGCATACCTTCAGACAGGTCAAATCAGCCCCAGCATTTT	CASIPSDRSNQPQHF
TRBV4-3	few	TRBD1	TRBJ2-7	TGCGCCAGCAGCCGAGGGACAGGGGACCACGAGCAGTACTTC	CASSRGTGDHEQYF
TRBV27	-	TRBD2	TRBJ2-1	TGTGCCAGCAGTTCGAGCGGGAGTACCTACAATGAGCAGTTCTTC	CASSSSGSTYNEQFF
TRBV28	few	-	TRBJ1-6	TGTGCCAGCAGTTTGGCAGCATTCTATAATTCACCCCTCCACTTT	CASSLAAFYNSPLHF
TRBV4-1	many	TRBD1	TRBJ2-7	TGCGCCAGCAGCCAAATAGGGACAGGGAACTACGAGCAGTACTTC	CASSQIGTGNYEQYF
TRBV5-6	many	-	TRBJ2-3	TGTGCCAGCAGCTTTACACCACAAATCACAGATACGCAGTATTTT	CASSFTPQITDTQYF
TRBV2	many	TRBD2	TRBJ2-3	TGTGCCAGCTTAGGGACTAGCGGGGGCTCAGCAGATACGCAGTATTTT	CASLGTSGGSADTQYF
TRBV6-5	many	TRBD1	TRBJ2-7	TGTGCCAGCAGTCCCGGGACAGGGACCGAGCAGTACTTC	CASSPGTGTEQYF
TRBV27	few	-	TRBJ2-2	TGTGCCAGCAGTTTATGGCATGCCACCGGGGAGCTGTTTTTT	CASSLWHATGELFF
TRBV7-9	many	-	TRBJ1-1	TGTGCCAGCAGCTTAGACGTAGCGGGCACTGAAGCTTTCTTT	CASSLDVAGTEAFF
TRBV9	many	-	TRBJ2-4	TGTGCCAGCAGCGTAGAAGGGAAGCTAGCCAAAAACATTCAGTACTTC	CASSVEGKLAKNIQYF
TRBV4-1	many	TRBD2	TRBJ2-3	TGCGCCAGCAGCCAGACTAGCGCTGGGACAGATACGCAGTATTTT	CASSQTSAGTDTQYF
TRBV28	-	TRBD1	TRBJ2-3	TGTGCCAGCAGCCTCGGGACAGATCTTTTGGATACGCAGTATTTT	CASSLGTDLLDTQYF
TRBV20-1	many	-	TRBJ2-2	TGCAGTGCTTTTCGTACACTCACCGGGGAGCTGTTTTTT	CSAFRTLTGELFF
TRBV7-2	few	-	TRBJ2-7	TGTGCCAGCAGCTTAAAAGGGGCGAGTTCGACCTACGAGCAGTACTTC	CASSLKGASSTYEQYF
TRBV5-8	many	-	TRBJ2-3	TGTGCCAGCAGCTTGCGGCAGGAGTACCCAGATACGCAGTATTTT	CASSLRQEYPDTQYF
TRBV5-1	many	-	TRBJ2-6	TGCGCCAGCAGCCCCGACGGGGTCACTGGGGCCAACGTCCTGACTTTC	CASSPDGVTGANVLTF
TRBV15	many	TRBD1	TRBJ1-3	TGTGCCACCAGCAGAGACAGGGGGTTGTCTGGAAACACCATATATTTT	CATSRDRGLSGNTIYF
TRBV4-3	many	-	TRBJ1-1	TGCGCCAGCAGCCAAGTGTCCGGGGGGGGCACTGAAGCTTTCTTT	CASSQVSGGGTEAFF
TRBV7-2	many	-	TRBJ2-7	TGTGCCAGCAGCTTCGGGACCGTTGGGTACGAGCAGTACTTC	CASSFGTVGYEQYF
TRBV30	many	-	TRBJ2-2	TGTGCCTGGAGTGGGGAGACTTACACCGGGGAGCTGTTTTTT	CAWSGETYTGELFF
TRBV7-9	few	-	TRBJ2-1	TGTGCCAGCAGCTTAGGGGACAGGGGTCGGCTAGCGGGGGCCAATGAGCAGTTCTTC	CASSLGDRGRLAGANEQFF
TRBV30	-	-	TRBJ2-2	TGTGCCTGGGGATGGACAGTAATCGCCGGGGAGCTGTTTTTT	CAWGWTVIAGELFF
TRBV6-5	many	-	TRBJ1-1	TGTGCCAGCACAAGCTCCACACCGAACACTGAAGCTTTCTTT	CASTSSTPNTEAFF
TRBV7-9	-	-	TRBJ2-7	TGTGCCAGCAGCGGCGACGTTGAAGAGCAGTACTTC	CASSGDVEEQYF
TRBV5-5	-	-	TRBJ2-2	TGTGCCAGCAGCTTGGGAGTTTCCGGGGAGCTGTTTTTT	CASSLGVSGELFF
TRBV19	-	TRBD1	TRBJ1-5	TGTGCCAGTAGTATTACAGGGGGGCTAGTGGTTCAGCCCCAGCATTTT	CASSITGGLVVQPQHF
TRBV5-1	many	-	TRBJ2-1	TGCGCCAGCAGCAAGAGGGGGGGCAATGAGCAGTTCTTC	CASSKRGGNEQFF
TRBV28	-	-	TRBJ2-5	TGTGCCAGCAGTTGGACCCAAGAGACCCAGTACTTC	CASSWTQETQYF
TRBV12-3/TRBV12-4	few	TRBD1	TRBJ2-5	TGTGCCAGCAGTACTCCAGGGGGCGCTTACCAGGAGACCCAGTACTTC	CASSTPGGAYQETQYF
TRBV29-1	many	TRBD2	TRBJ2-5	TGCAGCGTTGAAGACAACACAGCGGGAGGCCCTCAAGAGACCCAGTACTTC	CSVEDNTAGGPQETQYF
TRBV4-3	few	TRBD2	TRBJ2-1	TGCGCCAGCAGCCAAACGGGACTAGCGTATTACAATGAGCAGTTCTTC	CASSQTGLAYYNEQFF